A single TCR beta chain is shown here with its context. Method: immunoSEQ multiplex PCR; TCRdb's copy keeps in-frame clones and lacks some. The data hold roughly 190,000 clones, with 76% observed a single time. This specimen belongs to a study of blood T cell repertoires in COVID-19. Germline V CDR1 and CDR2: LGHNA, YNFKEQ. The V and J ends lost 1 base and 0 bases, in that order; junction bases with no gene match: 7. The CDR3 has 18 amino acids. The TCR originated in a woman in her forties or fifties with acute COVID-19. This sequence joins TRBV4-2 and TRBJ1-3, with TRBD1 matching 9 bases. The sample taken for sequencing was PBMCs or T cells enriched from blood (not recorded which). Here the CDR3 DNA reads TGTGCCAGCAGCCAAGTAGGGCGGGACAGGGCCTCTGGAAACACCATATATTTT. Its translation: CASSQVGRDRASGNTIYF.